One sample yielded the 24 T cell receptor beta chains listed below, sequenced in a study of cytomegalovirus exposure and HLA in healthy donors. The PCR contained 60 Vbeta and 13 Jbeta primers. Clones were read by immunoSEQ multiplex PCR, and TCRdb kept only the in-frame ones, dropping some. The table records under 130,000 clones, approximately 12% of them present only once. The specimen was PBMCs. The receptors come from a man aged 35-49 years in good health and CMV-seropositive.

This clone appeared a few times. The chain links TRBV23-1 to TRBJ2-3; 8 bases agree with TRBD2. TRBV23-1 is sorted into the ORF group, with uncertain function. CDR3 size: 15 residues. The V gene end was trimmed by 3 bases and the J gene end by 5 bases; junction bases not matched to a gene: 7. CDR3 in DNA: TGCGCCAGCAGTCAGGAGCGGGAGTCCGGAGATACGCAGTATTTT. Amino acids: CASSQERESGDTQYF.

CDR3 in DNA: TGTGCCAGCAGCACTCTTAGCGGGTCCCCAGGAAATACGCAGTATTTT. This codes for CASSTLSGSPGNTQYF. The chain joins TRBV9 to TRBJ2-3, with TRBD2 identical over 7 bases. The CDR3 length is 16 residues. The V segment lost 4 bases and the J segment 7 bases; nucleotides outside the gene matches: 15. The germline gives CDR1 SGDLS, CDR2 YYNGEE.

This chain joins TRBV25-1 and TRBJ2-5, with a possible D match to TRBD2 (6 bases). There are 14 residues in the CDR3. CDR1 MGHDK and CDR2 SYGVNS come from the germline V gene. Deletions cut 2 bases from V and 1 base from J, with 8 bases between. CDR3 sequence: CASSEGDSQETQYF. As DNA, the CDR3 is TGTGCCAGCAGTGAAGGGGACTCCCAAGAGACCCAGTACTTC.

This clone was detected only a few times. This chain uses TRBV10-1 with TRBJ2-3, with TRBD2 as a possible D gene (5 bases). CDR3 length: 14 amino acids. Germline assignment: CDR1 WNHNN and CDR2 SYGVQD (reference sequence). Trimming took off 3 bases at V and 1 base at J, with 8 bases between the two ends. The CDR3 loop is CASSEGSGTDTQYF. The DNA of the CDR3 is TGCGCCAGCAGTGAAGGGAGCGGCACAGATACGCAGTATTTT.

This clone occurred a few times. The chain is built from TRBV9 and TRBJ2-2, with 8 bases lining up with TRBD2. V dropped 0 bases and J dropped 0; count of bases not matched to a gene: 10. The V gene's germline CDR1 is SGDLS and CDR2 YYNGEE. The CDR3 runs to 19 residues. The CDR3 loop is CASSVGLAGFLANTGELFF. Written as DNA, the CDR3 is TGTGCCAGCAGCGTAGGGTTAGCGGGATTCCTCGCGAACACCGGGGAGCTGTTTTTT.

The CDR3 region is CASSLRGRNTGELFF. The CDR3 nucleotides are TGTGCCAGCAGTTTAAGGGGGAGAAACACCGGGGAGCTGTTTTTT. The V gene is TRBV27, the J gene TRBJ2-2, with a weak D call TRBD1 (6 bases). The CDR3 runs 15 residues. CDR1 and CDR2 from the germline V gene are MNHEY and SMNVEV (reference sequence). The V end was cut by 2 bases, the J end by 2 bases, with 9 bases between.

The CDR3 protein is CSVEDQYTGAYGYTF. The CDR3 DNA sequence: TGCAGCGTTGAAGACCAATATACAGGGGCCTATGGCTACACCTTC. V is TRBV29-1 and J is TRBJ1-2; 7 nucleotides agree with TRBD1. The CDR3 has 15 residues. With V trimmed by 0 bases and J by 4 bases, 8 bases remained unmatched. Per germline, CDR1 SQVTM and CDR2 ANQGSEA.

This clone showed up just once. This CDR3 reads CASSLGHRYEQFF. DNA for the CDR3: TGCGCCAGCAGCTTGGGACATAGGTATGAGCAGTTCTTC. The chain has TRBV5-1 and TRBJ2-1; D remains ambiguous. CDR1 and CDR2 from the germline V gene are SGHRS and YFSETQ. Trimming left V 0 bases short and J 8 bases short, with 9 bases between. The CDR3 runs to 13 residues.

There are a few counts of this clone. CDR3 bases: TGCGCCAGCAGTGAGTCGCCCACAGGGGTCTACGAGCAGTACTTC. This codes for CASSESPTGVYEQYF. The J gene is TRBJ2-7, the V gene TRBV10-1; 7 positions agree with TRBD1. CDR1 WNHNN and CDR2 SYGVQD come from the germline V gene (reference sequence). The CDR3 is made up of 15 amino acids. The V and J ends lost 0 bases and 3 bases, in that order; junction bases with no gene match: 5.

The V call is TRBV18, the J call TRBJ2-5; D might be TRBD1 (6 bases). The CDR3 runs 15 residues. V was clipped by 4 bases and J by 1 base, with 13 bases between them. CDR1 and CDR2 (germline): KGHSH, LQKENI. CDR3 nucleotides: TGTGCCAGCTCACTTCAGGGGTTGGGCCAAGAGACCCAGTACTTC. It encodes CASSLQGLGQETQYF.

The rearrangement links TRBV10-2 to TRBJ2-2; 8 bases align to TRBD1. Losses at the gene ends were 3 bases for V and 7 bases for J; bases not matched to a gene: 10. This CDR3 contains 16 residues. The germline V gene encodes CDR1 WSHSY and CDR2 SAAADI. CDR3: CASSEGWDRTVGELFF. CDR3 nucleotide sequence: TGCGCCAGCAGTGAAGGATGGGACAGGACGGTCGGGGAGCTGTTTTTT.

The table lists this clone with a few counts. Other DNA sequences of this sample code for an identical CDR3. The rearrangement uses TRBV15 and TRBJ1-5; D is perhaps TRBD1 (5 bases). The CDR3 contains 15 residues. V was trimmed by 0 bases and J by 6 bases, leaving 12 bases between them. Looked up from germline, CDR1 is LNHNV and CDR2 is YYDKDF (reference sequence). The CDR3 DNA reads TGTGCCACCAGCAGAGATCTGGGGGGGATTCAGCCCCAGCATTTT. It codes for CATSRDLGGIQPQHF.

The chain combines TRBV5-8 with TRBJ1-4; 8 bases are a match to TRBD1. The germline CDR1 and CDR2 sequences are SGHTS and YDEGEE. With V trimmed by 4 bases and J by 5 bases, 7 bases remained unmatched. The CDR3 length is 15 residues. DNA of the CDR3: TGTGCCAGCAGCATTCGGGGACAGGCGAATGAAAAACTGTTTTTT. The encoded protein is CASSIRGQANEKLFF.

CDR3 nucleotide sequence: TGTGCCTGGAGTACACGGGGGGGGGAAGAGACCCAGTACTTC. Its translation: CAWSTRGGEETQYF. This rearrangement joins TRBV30 to TRBJ2-5; 8 bases agree with TRBD2. The CDR3 is 14 amino acids. CDR1 GTSNPN and CDR2 SVGIG come from the germline V gene (reference sequence). The V gene end was trimmed by 2 bases and the J gene end by 3 bases; junction bases not matched to a gene: 5.

Only a few counts were recorded for this clone. The chain links TRBV5-1 to TRBJ1-1, with D possibly being TRBD1 (5 bases). CDR1 is SGHRS and CDR2 is YFSETQ in the germline V gene. The CDR3 consists of 13 residues. V lost 2 bases to trimming and J lost 5 bases, with 10 bases between them. Written as DNA, the CDR3 is TGCGCCAGCAGCTTCCAGGGCCGAACTGAAGCTTTCTTT. Its translation: CASSFQGRTEAFF.

The CDR3 here is CASSADRVRSGANVLTF. For the CDR3, the DNA is TGTGCCAGTAGTGCGGACAGAGTACGCTCTGGGGCCAACGTCCTGACTTTC. The chain carries TRBV19 and TRBJ2-6; a weak D match, TRBD1 (6 bases). The CDR3 has 17 residues. Germline V gene sequence: CDR1 LNHDA, CDR2 SQIVND (reference sequence). V lost 5 bases to trimming and J lost 0 bases, with 14 bases between them.

This clone was seen only a few times. The genes are TRBV5-4 and TRBJ2-3, with 10 bases that match TRBD2. V was clipped by 4 bases and J by 5 bases; unmatched bases: 4. Germline V gives CDR1 SGHNT, CDR2 YYREEE (reference sequence). The CDR3 covers 14 residues. The CDR3 DNA is TGTGCCAGCAGCATCGGACTAGCGGAAGATACGCAGTATTTT. Amino acid sequence: CASSIGLAEDTQYF. Full variable domain (remainder filled in from reference TRBV5-4 and TRBJ2-3): ETGVTQSPTHLIKTRGQQVTLRCSSQSGHNTVSWYQQALGQGPQFIFQYYREEENGRGNFPPRFSGLQFPNYSSELNVNALELDDSALYLCASSIGLAEDTQYFGPGTRLTVL.

The genes are TRBV5-1 and TRBJ2-7; 7 bases fit TRBD1. The CDR3 sequence is 15 residues long. Germline CDR1 reads SGHRS; CDR2 reads YFSETQ. The V segment lost 4 bases and the J segment 4 bases; nucleotides outside the gene matches: 11. The CDR3 sequence: CASSPLAGTAYEQYF. CDR3 in DNA: TGCGCCAGCAGCCCGCTGGCCGGGACAGCTTACGAGCAGTACTTC.

The chain recombines TRBV7-3 with TRBJ2-3; 9 nucleotides line up with TRBD1. Looked up from germline, CDR1 is SGHTA and CDR2 is FQGTGA. The CDR3 extends over 12 amino acids. J was trimmed by 11 bases and V by 4 bases; bases with no gene match: 4. The CDR3 sequence is CASSSPGQGQYF. The CDR3 DNA reads TGTGCCAGCAGCTCACCGGGACAGGGGCAGTATTTT.

This chain joins TRBV7-9 and TRBJ1-2; tentative D call: TRBD1 (5 bases). Per germline, CDR1 SEHNR and CDR2 FQNEAQ (reference sequence). This CDR3 contains 15 residues. Between the trimmed V and J ends, which lost 5 bases and 2 bases, there was a span of 15 bases. This chain's CDR3 is CASSPLDTSNYGYTF. CDR3 nucleotides: TGTGCCAGCAGCCCCCTGGACACCTCAAACTATGGCTACACCTTC.

The chain links TRBV10-1 to TRBJ2-7; D might be TRBD2 (6 bases). Germline CDR1 WNHNN, CDR2 SYGVQD (reference sequence). Trimming shortened V by 0 bases and J by 7 bases, and 10 bases separated the two germline ends. This CDR3 has 13 residues. As DNA, the CDR3 is TGCGCCAGCAGTGAGTCTAGACTAGGGGAGCAGTACTTC. Translated, it gives CASSESRLGEQYF.

The chain couples TRBV10-3 to TRBJ2-2; 9 positions match TRBD2. The junction had 6 bases not matched to a gene; V was cut back by 4 bases and J by 0 bases. This CDR3 spans 17 amino acids. Germline values: CDR1 ENHRY, CDR2 SYGVKD. For the CDR3, the DNA is TGTGCCATCAGTGGAGCGACTAGCGGATCGAACACCGGGGAGCTGTTTTTT. Translated: CAISGATSGSNTGELFF.

The chain is built from TRBV5-6 and TRBJ1-5; D is undetermined. The CDR3 length is 16 residues. The V end lost 0 bases, the J end lost 0 bases, and 10 bases lay between the germline ends. Germline values: CDR1 SGHDT, CDR2 YYEEEE. The CDR3 spells CASSLAKEGSNQPQHF. The CDR3 nucleotides read TGTGCCAGCAGCTTGGCCAAAGAGGGTAGCAATCAGCCCCAGCATTTT.

This clone was counted a few times. The CDR3 loop is CASSDRGGSNSNQPQHF. Written as DNA, the CDR3 is TGTGCCAGCAGTGACCGGGGGGGAAGCAATAGCAATCAGCCCCAGCATTTT. The chain carries TRBV6-1 and TRBJ1-5; D is perhaps TRBD1 (5 bases). Trimming removed 3 bases from V and 0 bases from J, with 15 bases in between. Germline V gene sequence: CDR1 MNHNS, CDR2 SASEGT. The CDR3 length is 17 residues.